This T cell receptor beta chain was captured by sequencing in a study of blood T cell repertoires in COVID-19. Study overall: From the United States, Italy and Spain came samples of acute and convalescent COVID-19.

Participant-given clinical history determined each cohort assignment. The CDR3 runs 16 residues. V lost 0 bases and J lost 7, with 13 bases in between. Germline V gives CDR1 LGHDT, CDR2 YNNKEL (reference sequence). As processed by the authors: Nucleated cell number was recorded as an estimate derived from reference gene primer amplification. The data were produced by immunoSEQ multiplex PCR, yet TCRdb's version contains in-frame clones alone and is incomplete. Clone size and the V and J calls come from that table; the DNA yielded D and trimming. The table includes 300,000 to 350,000 clones, nearly 90% detected once.

The source material was PBMCs or T cells enriched from blood (not recorded which). The chain recombines TRBV3-1 (or the pseudogene TRBV3-2) with TRBJ1-6; D ambiguous. The TCR comes from a woman aged 18 to 35 with acute COVID-19. CDR3 region: CASSQDLLGSNSPLHF. The CDR3 DNA reads TGTGCCAGCAGCCAAGATCTTCTCGGGTCAAATTCACCCCTCCACTTT.